This TCR beta chain was captured in a study of blood T cells in healthy people across ages. Study observations and caveats: Strong correlation existed between TCR beta diversity and naive T cell percentage.

Then a second PCR, running about 6 to 11 cycles, was carried out with a sample-barcoded 5' primer and a J-beta primer mix. MiXCR was run by TCRdb on the 5' RACE reads, yielding one entry per CDR3 protein. The data contain about 800,000 distinct CDR3 sequences, 25% of them singletons. Only a few counts were recorded for this clonotype. What it recognizes is unknown. This CDR3 region has 14 residues. In germline, CDR1 is DFQATT, CDR2 SNEGSKA (reference sequence). V lost 4 bases, J lost 6 bases, and 18 bases lay in between. The same sample was also used in a study of T cells of mothers and their children. That source adds: Sample barcodes and 2-4 random nucleotides came from the second PCR's M1S primer.

The genes are TRBV20-1 and TRBJ1-1, with a possible D match to TRBD1 (5 bases). What was sequenced was blood. This clonotype was obtained from a boy between 5 and 17 years old in good health. The CDR3 region is CSANGDFRGAEAFF. CDR3 DNA sequence: TGCAGTGCTAATGGGGACTTCAGAGGCGCTGAAGCTTTCTTT.